These T cell receptor beta chains were read from a single sample in a study of cytomegalovirus exposure and HLA in healthy donors. The protocol was immunoSEQ multiplex PCR, while the TCRdb copy is restricted to in-frame clones and leaves out a portion. Of 87,000 or so clones listed, about 77% are singletons. The specimen was PBMCs. These receptors were taken from a woman aged 40 to 55 in good health and CMV-seronegative. Each CDR3 is given with its conserved first and last residue. Each record gives: clone size, V gene, D gene, J gene, CDR3 protein. D genes are given only for firm matches. Clone size is given for some rows only: seen once, a few or many times, or a class if the clone is expanded.

clone_size: .
v_call: TRBV9
d_call: .
j_call: TRBJ1-3
cdr3_aa: CASSSRGGAGSRVSGNTIYF

clone_size: .
v_call: TRBV9
d_call: .
j_call: TRBJ2-2
cdr3_aa: CASSTGQYDTGELFF

clone_size: .
v_call: TRBV15
d_call: TRBD1
j_call: TRBJ1-6
cdr3_aa: CATSRETTGVNSPLHF

clone_size: .
v_call: TRBV5-1
d_call: TRBD1
j_call: TRBJ2-1
cdr3_aa: CASSQTGAVEQFF

clone_size: .
v_call: TRBV7-9
d_call: .
j_call: TRBJ2-3
cdr3_aa: CASSVSADTQYF

clone_size: .
v_call: TRBV30
d_call: .
j_call: TRBJ1-5
cdr3_aa: CAWSETSQQPQHF

clone_size: .
v_call: TRBV15
d_call: .
j_call: TRBJ2-3
cdr3_aa: CATGRGTRTDTQYF

clone_size: few
v_call: TRBV25-1
d_call: .
j_call: TRBJ1-1
cdr3_aa: CASSVTTNTEAFF

clone_size: .
v_call: TRBV7-6
d_call: .
j_call: TRBJ2-7
cdr3_aa: CASSHRDDEQYF

clone_size: .
v_call: TRBV9
d_call: TRBD1
j_call: TRBJ1-1
cdr3_aa: CASSDWTGVAFF

clone_size: .
v_call: TRBV9
d_call: .
j_call: TRBJ1-1
cdr3_aa: CASSVGVGHTEAFF

clone_size: few
v_call: TRBV9
d_call: .
j_call: TRBJ2-3
cdr3_aa: CASSVWATDTQYF

clone_size: .
v_call: TRBV19
d_call: .
j_call: TRBJ2-6
cdr3_aa: CASSPVARGVSSGANVLTF

clone_size: .
v_call: TRBV10-3
d_call: TRBD1
j_call: TRBJ1-1
cdr3_aa: CAISMTGDTEAFF

clone_size: few
v_call: TRBV25-1
d_call: TRBD1
j_call: TRBJ1-1
cdr3_aa: CASSEGQGMAEAFF

clone_size: few
v_call: TRBV7-6
d_call: .
j_call: TRBJ2-1
cdr3_aa: CASSATSEEQFF

clone_size: .
v_call: TRBV29-1
d_call: .
j_call: TRBJ2-7
cdr3_aa: CSVEGANEQYF

clone_size: .
v_call: TRBV5-8
d_call: .
j_call: TRBJ2-1
cdr3_aa: CASTSLGGQPLYNEQFF

clone_size: .
v_call: TRBV5-1
d_call: TRBD1
j_call: TRBJ1-3
cdr3_aa: CASSLGQGFSGNTIYF

clone_size: .
v_call: TRBV28
d_call: TRBD1
j_call: TRBJ1-1
cdr3_aa: CASSLLGTGYTEAFF

clone_size: .
v_call: TRBV5-1
d_call: TRBD1
j_call: TRBJ2-5
cdr3_aa: CASSARDSPQETQYF

clone_size: .
v_call: TRBV4-2
d_call: .
j_call: TRBJ1-1
cdr3_aa: CASSQDPNTEAFF

clone_size: few
v_call: TRBV6-5
d_call: TRBD1
j_call: TRBJ1-4
cdr3_aa: CASRKDRINEKLFF

clone_size: few
v_call: TRBV4-1
d_call: TRBD1
j_call: TRBJ1-2
cdr3_aa: CASSQGQLNYGYTF

clone_size: .
v_call: TRBV5-4
d_call: .
j_call: TRBJ1-1
cdr3_aa: CASSSPQYTEAFF

clone_size: .
v_call: TRBV19
d_call: TRBD1
j_call: TRBJ1-1
cdr3_aa: CASSIGGTDYTEAFF

clone_size: .
v_call: TRBV7-8
d_call: .
j_call: TRBJ1-5
cdr3_aa: CASSQGALQPQHF

clone_size: .
v_call: TRBV13
d_call: TRBD2
j_call: TRBJ2-5
cdr3_aa: CASSPGLAGDQETQYF

clone_size: once
v_call: TRBV29-1
d_call: .
j_call: TRBJ2-7
cdr3_aa: CSVLDSNYEQYF

clone_size: .
v_call: TRBV6-1
d_call: TRBD1
j_call: TRBJ1-1
cdr3_aa: CASSVITGGFGEAFF

clone_size: .
v_call: TRBV12-5
d_call: .
j_call: TRBJ1-2
cdr3_aa: CASGTIEGAEGYTF

clone_size: few
v_call: TRBV5-1
d_call: TRBD1
j_call: TRBJ2-6
cdr3_aa: CASRKTGQSSGANVLTF